This TCR beta chain is drawn from a study of resident and recirculating memory T cells in vitiligo. Study-wide results and caveats: Clonality differed among vitiligo lesions, with no unique dominant clone.

Patients' lesions had not changed for the previous 6 months. CDR1 is SNHLY and CDR2 is FYNNEI in the germline V gene. The CDR3 consists of 14 residues. The V end lost 8 bases, the J end lost 1 base, and 13 bases lay between the germline ends. As concerns this clone: As yet, its antigen is unknown.

Clones were sequenced by immunoSEQ multiplex PCR, and TCRdb holds only the in-frame ones, with some missing. The table shows 75,000 to 85,000 clones, with about 90% occurring only once. V usage is TRBV2 and J usage is TRBJ2-3; D is perhaps TRBD2 (6 bases). The sequenced material came from blood. The sequence was obtained from a male donor with vitiligo. CDR3 coding DNA: TGTGCCAGCCTCCGGGAGCCCGGCACAGATACGCAGTATTTT. This gives the protein CASLREPGTDTQYF.